These 32 T cell receptor beta chains originate from one sample sequenced in a study of blood T cell repertoires in COVID-19. Produced via immunoSEQ multiplex PCR; TCRdb's table is partial and in-frame only. The sample lists roughly 190,000 clones, approximately 91% seen once, with about 6.8% in the top ten. What was sequenced was peripheral blood. The origin of the receptors is a woman aged 40 to 50 who had recovered from COVID-19.

The V and J genes are TRBV7-7 and TRBJ2-5; 12 nucleotides line up with TRBD2. The trim removed 5 bases at V and 1 base at J, leaving 5 bases unmatched. The CDR3 is 16 residues long. CDR1 SSHAT and CDR2 FNYEAQ come from the germline V gene (reference sequence). CDR3 sequence reads: CASSILAGGAQETQYF. The CDR3 DNA sequence: TGTGCCAGCAGCATACTAGCGGGAGGTGCCCAAGAGACCCAGTACTTC.

V and J are TRBV5-1 and TRBJ2-3, with 11 nucleotides matching TRBD1. CDR3 length equals 16 residues. CDR1 is SGHRS and CDR2 is YFSETQ in the germline V gene. V shed 4 bases, J shed 4 bases, and the junction held 8 bases outside the gene matches. The CDR3 region has the DNA TGCGCCAGCAGCCAACGGGGACAGGGGGATTCAGATACGCAGTATTTT. Translation: CASSQRGQGDSDTQYF.

This chain uses TRBV7-9 with TRBJ2-7, with 8 nucleotides matching TRBD1. Trimming took 4 bases from V and 3 from J; bases not matched to a gene: 8. The CDR3 sequence is 15 residues long. Looked up from germline, CDR1 is SEHNR and CDR2 is FQNEAQ (reference sequence). CDR3 bases: TGTGCCAGCAGCTCCCTCCAGGGACAGGACTACGAGCAGTACTTC. Translated, it gives CASSSLQGQDYEQYF. Combining the CDR3 with reference TRBV7-9 and TRBJ2-7 gives the whole variable domain DTGVSQNPRHKITKRGQNVTFRCDPISEHNRLYWYRQTLGQGPEFLTYFQNEAQLEKSRLLSDRFSAERPKGSFSTLEIQRTEQGDSAMYLCASSSLQGQDYEQYFGPGTRLTVT.

V usage is TRBV18 and J usage is TRBJ1-5, with D perhaps TRBD1 (5 bases). Trimming pared 2 bases from V and 6 bases from J, leaving 14 bases between. The CDR3 length is 15 residues. Germline V gives CDR1 KGHSH, CDR2 LQKENI. The CDR3 DNA follows: TGTGCCAGCTCACCAAGCGGGGCCCAGGGTCAGCCCCAGCATTTT. Translating it yields CASSPSGAQGQPQHF.

J is TRBJ1-4 and V is TRBV19; D ambiguous. V was cut by 4 bases and J by 8 bases, with 17 bases left in between. The CDR3 contains 15 residues. Germline CDR1 LNHDA, CDR2 SQIVND (reference sequence). For the CDR3, the DNA is TGTGCCAGTAGTACCTGGGGAGGGCTTGGAGAAAAACTGTTTTTT. Its protein is CASSTWGGLGEKLFF.

V and J are TRBV9 and TRBJ1-2; D is unresolved. V was pared by 0 bases and J by 0 bases, with 3 bases between. This CDR3 contains 13 residues. Germline loops: CDR1 SGDLS, CDR2 YYNGEE. CDR3 nucleotides: TGTGCCAGCAGCGTAGACACTAACTATGGCTACACCTTC. Translating gives CASSVDTNYGYTF.

Remarks on this clone: Its ends do not fully match the called genes, so a read error is possible. This chain joins TRBV29-1 and TRBJ1-4; D call uncertain. The CDR3 loop spans 11 amino acids. Germline V gene lookup returns CDR1 SQVTM and CDR2 ANQGSEA. DNA of the CDR3: TGCAGCGTTGAAGAGGAGGCATTCCAGATTTTT. Residues: CSVEEEAFQIF.

The CDR3 spells CASSSIWGTVGTDTQYF. In DNA form, the CDR3 reads TGTGCCAGCAGCTCGATCTGGGGGACAGTTGGCACAGATACGCAGTATTTT. This chain uses TRBV7-9 with TRBJ2-3, with 7 positions matching TRBD1. From germline, CDR1 is SEHNR and CDR2 FQNEAQ (reference sequence). This CDR3 contains 17 residues. Germline trimming cut 4 bases from V and 1 base from J; bases unmatched to any gene: 11.

This clone is a singleton in its sample. This chain uses TRBV6-5 with TRBJ2-5; D is unresolved. Germline assignment: CDR1 MNHEY and CDR2 SVGAGI. V lost 2 bases and J lost 3, with 7 bases in between. CDR3 length: 13 amino acids. CDR3 sequence (DNA): TGTGCCAGCAGTTACAACCGGGAAGAGACCCAGTACTTC. It translates to CASSYNREETQYF.

V and J are TRBV6-1 and TRBJ1-2; D not resolved. CDR3 size: 15 residues. The V gene lost 2 bases and the J gene lost 2 bases, with 12 bases spanning the gap. CDR1 and CDR2 (germline): MNHNS, SASEGT. CDR3 nucleotides: TGTGCCAGCAGTGAATGGCTGCCCATGAACTATGGCTACACCTTC. It codes for CASSEWLPMNYGYTF.

This sequence joins TRBV29-1 and TRBJ2-3; 8 bases are shared with TRBD2. The germline V gene has CDR1 SQVTM and CDR2 ANQGSEA. The ends lost 3 bases at V and 0 bases at J; junction bases unmatched: 5. The length of the CDR3 is 15 residues. The CDR3 sequence is CSVDGGALSTDTQYF. CDR3 bases: TGCAGCGTTGACGGGGGGGCACTTAGCACAGATACGCAGTATTTT.

The chain is built from TRBV2 and TRBJ1-1; no reliable D call. The CDR3 extends over 13 amino acids. Germline V gene data show CDR1 as SNHLY and CDR2 as FYNNEI. Trimming took 6 bases from V and 3 from J, leaving 11 bases between them. CDR3 in amino acids: CASSYSVDTEAFF. In DNA, the CDR3 is TGTGCCAGCAGCTACAGTGTGGACACTGAAGCTTTCTTT.

The rearrangement uses TRBV5-1 and TRBJ2-3, with 8 bases matching TRBD2. There are 15 residues in the CDR3. The V gene's germline CDR1 is SGHRS and CDR2 YFSETQ. Trimming removed 5 bases from V and 2 bases from J; junction bases left unmatched: 7. CDR3 sequence: CASRLRGGATDTQYF. CDR3 coding DNA: TGCGCCAGCAGGCTCCGGGGGGGAGCCACAGATACGCAGTATTTT.

The chain carries TRBV21-1 and TRBJ1-5; TRBD1 is taken as the D call from the table, unchecked against the DNA. TRBV21-1 is listed as a pseudogene. CDR3 length: 14 amino acids. The CDR3 protein is CASSGQGSFQPQHF. Written as DNA, the CDR3 is TGTGCCAGCAGTGGACAGGGGTCCTTTCAGCCCCAGCATTTT.

The CDR3 DNA is TGTGCCAGCACCCCGTACAGAAACTATGGCTACACCTTC. It encodes CASTPYRNYGYTF. This chain joins TRBV12-3 or TRBV12-4 and TRBJ1-2; no definite D call. The length of the CDR3 is 13 residues. V was cut by 7 bases and J by 2 bases, with 11 bases left in between.

This sequence joins TRBV18 and TRBJ1-2, with D tentatively TRBD1 (6 bases). Trimming removed 4 bases from V and 6 bases from J, with 12 bases in between. This CDR3 is built from 13 residues. The germline gives CDR1 KGHSH, CDR2 LQKENI. The CDR3: CASSRTEGDGYTF. CDR3 DNA sequence: TGTGCCAGCTCACGGACAGAGGGGGATGGCTACACCTTC.

The chain joins TRBV24-1 to TRBJ1-5; D perhaps matches TRBD1 (5 bases). V gave up 4 bases and J gave up 6 bases, with 12 bases separating them. Looked up from germline, CDR1 is KGHDR and CDR2 is SFDVKD. This CDR3 comprises 14 residues. This CDR3 is CATSDLKGSQPQHF. The CDR3 DNA reads TGTGCCACCAGTGACTTAAAGGGGTCTCAGCCCCAGCATTTT.

This chain joins TRBV7-6 and TRBJ1-5; perhaps TRBD1 as D (6 bases). Germline V gives CDR1 SGHVS, CDR2 FNYEAQ. CDR3 length equals 14 residues. V shed 6 bases and J shed 1 base, with 10 bases lying between them. DNA for the CDR3: TGTGCCAGCAGTCGGGACATCAGCAATCAGCCCCAGCATTTT. The encoded protein is CASSRDISNQPQHF.

J is TRBJ2-7 and V is TRBV5-1, with TRBD2 identical over 11 bases. Trimming took 4 bases from V and 2 from J; bases not matched to a gene: 8. Germline loops: CDR1 SGHRS, CDR2 YFSETQ. CDR3 size: 16 residues. CDR3 in DNA: TGCGCCAGCAGCGATGTAGCGGGAGGGGGTCCCTACGAGCAGTACTTC. Protein sequence: CASSDVAGGGPYEQYF.

J is TRBJ2-2 and V is TRBV27; TRBD1 aligns across 8 bases. V trimming: 5 bases; J trimming: 6 bases; junction bases outside the gene matches: 5. The germline CDR1 and CDR2 sequences are MNHEY and SMNVEV (reference sequence). The CDR3 is 14 amino acids. This CDR3 reads CASSPRQGSGELFF. CDR3 in DNA: TGTGCCAGCAGTCCCCGACAGGGGTCCGGGGAGCTGTTTTTT.

The chain employs TRBV18 and TRBJ2-6; 8 bases are a match to TRBD1. V shed 3 bases and J 4 bases; nucleotides not matched to a gene: 5. The length of the CDR3 is 16 residues. In germline, CDR1 is KGHSH, CDR2 LQKENI. The CDR3 nucleotides are TGTGCCAGCTCACCCTCAGGGGGCGTAGGGGCCAACGTCCTGACTTTC. Protein sequence: CASSPSGGVGANVLTF.

This sequence joins TRBV7-3 and TRBJ2-3; D call uncertain. Germline V gives CDR1 SGHTA, CDR2 FQGTGA. V was pared by 5 bases and J by 8 bases, with 11 bases between. This CDR3 region has 12 residues. This CDR3 reads CASSTPGGTQYF. The CDR3, as DNA: TGTGCCAGCAGCACGCCCGGTGGTACGCAGTATTTT.

The chain joins TRBV4-2 to TRBJ2-1; 12 bases match TRBD2. Germline V CDR1 and CDR2: LGHNA, YNFKEQ. V dropped 4 bases and J dropped 8; count of bases not matched to a gene: 15. The CDR3 length is 18 residues. DNA of the CDR3: TGTGCCAGCAGCCCCGTGGTGTCACTAGCGGGAGGAGCCTATGAGCAGTTCTTC. Its translation: CASSPVVSLAGGAYEQFF.

The chain combines TRBV18 with TRBJ2-7, with TRBD2 matching over 11 bases. This CDR3 is built from 14 residues. CDR1 KGHSH and CDR2 LQKENI come from the germline V gene. Trimming at V came to 8 bases and at J to 3 bases, leaving 6 bases not matched to a gene. The CDR3 region has the DNA TGTGCCAGCCGTACCGGGACTAGCGGCTACGAGCAGTACTTC. It translates to CASRTGTSGYEQYF.

This chain uses TRBV2 with TRBJ2-2; maybe TRBD1 (6 bases). This CDR3 region has 15 residues. Deletions cut 3 bases from V and 0 bases from J, with 8 bases between. Germline loops: CDR1 SNHLY, CDR2 FYNNEI. CDR3: CASSEGTPNTGELFF. The CDR3 DNA is TGTGCCAGCAGTGAGGGGACACCGAACACCGGGGAGCTGTTTTTT.

The J gene is TRBJ2-7, the V gene TRBV27; D may be TRBD2 (6 bases). Trimming pared 1 base from V and 2 bases from J, leaving 12 bases between. The CDR3 is 15 residues long. CDR1 and CDR2 from the germline V gene are MNHEY and SMNVEV (reference sequence). In DNA, the CDR3 is TGTGCCAGCAGTTTATTTCCGGCGGGGCCCTACGAGCAGTACTTC. As protein: CASSLFPAGPYEQYF.

The chain couples TRBV4-2 to TRBJ1-6, with 12 bases aligning to TRBD1. This CDR3 is built from 18 residues. The V and J ends lost 0 bases and 10 bases, in that order; junction bases with no gene match: 10. Germline V lookup: CDR1 LGHNA, CDR2 YNFKEQ. The CDR3 nucleotides are TGTGCCAGCAGCCAAGATCTGGGGGGACAGGGGGCGAAGTCACCCCTCCACTTT. Translated, it gives CASSQDLGGQGAKSPLHF.

The chain has TRBV27 and TRBJ1-1; no reliable D call. This CDR3 is built from 15 residues. The V gene lost 0 bases and the J gene lost 11 bases, with 19 bases spanning the gap. Germline CDR1 is MNHEY and CDR2 is SMNVEV (reference sequence). The CDR3 bases are TGTGCCAGCAGTTTATCTCCCCAGGTTAACTTTGGGGCTTTCTTT. Protein sequence: CASSLSPQVNFGAFF.

The CDR3 protein is CASSRGTSGSQGSYEQYF. The DNA of the CDR3 is TGTGCCAGCAGCCGAGGGACTAGCGGGAGTCAGGGCTCCTACGAGCAGTACTTC. The rearrangement joins TRBV7-8 to TRBJ2-7, with 14 bases aligning to TRBD2. J was trimmed by 0 bases and V by 5 bases; bases with no gene match: 9. The CDR3 runs 18 residues. Germline CDR1 is SGHVS and CDR2 is FQNEAQ.

The genes are TRBV4-3 and TRBJ2-5, with TRBD1 matching 9 bases. Looked up from germline, CDR1 is LGHNA and CDR2 is YSLEER. The junction had 4 bases not matched to a gene; V was cut back by 1 base and J by 1 base. The CDR3 totals 16 residues. The CDR3 DNA reads as TGCGCCAGCAGCCAAGGGACAGGGGAGCTCCAAGAGACCCAGTACTTC. It is translated as CASSQGTGELQETQYF.

V gene TRBV28 combines with J gene TRBJ1-4, with a tentative D call TRBD1 (5 bases). The V gene's germline CDR1 is MDHEN and CDR2 SYDVKM. This CDR3 has 14 amino acids. With 11 bases removed from V and 2 bases from J, the gap between germline ends came to 15 bases. The CDR3 is CAHKVGGTNEKLFF. The CDR3 DNA is TGTGCCCATAAGGTCGGGGGGACTAATGAAAAACTGTTTTTT.

This clone was found once. The chain couples TRBV18 to TRBJ2-1, with D possibly TRBD2 on 6 matching bases. V was clipped by 2 bases and J by 5 bases, with 19 bases between them. CDR3 size: 17 residues. Looked up from germline, CDR1 is KGHSH and CDR2 is LQKENI. In DNA form, the CDR3 reads TGTGCCAGCTCACCATTGGAAGGCGGGATGGCCAACAATGAGCAGTTCTTC. Translated, it gives CASSPLEGGMANNEQFF. Looking up the rest from reference TRBV18 and TRBJ2-1 gives the full variable domain: NAGVMQNPRHLVRRRGQEARLRCSPMKGHSHVYWYRQLPEEGLKFMVYLQKENIIDESGMPKERFSAEFPKEGPSILRIQQVVRGDSAAYFCASSPLEGGMANNEQFFGPGTRLTVL.